This section outlines one T cell receptor beta chain sequence together with its context. With the 5' RACE reads reprocessed, TCRdb shows one record per CDR3 protein and no DNA. The table for this sample gives about 99,000 distinct CDR3 sequences. CDR3 length: 16 residues. CDR1 is LGHNA and CDR2 is YSLEER in the germline V gene. This specimen comes from a study of monozygotic twins with inflammatory bowel disease. Sequencing was done on a sample of blood. The rearrangement uses TRBV4-3 and TRBJ1-4; the TRBD1 assignment by TCRdb is unverifiable without DNA. The sequence came from a human donor with ulcerative colitis or Crohn's disease, or a healthy co-twin of an affected twin (not recorded which). The CDR3: CASSQDFRGRDEKLFF.